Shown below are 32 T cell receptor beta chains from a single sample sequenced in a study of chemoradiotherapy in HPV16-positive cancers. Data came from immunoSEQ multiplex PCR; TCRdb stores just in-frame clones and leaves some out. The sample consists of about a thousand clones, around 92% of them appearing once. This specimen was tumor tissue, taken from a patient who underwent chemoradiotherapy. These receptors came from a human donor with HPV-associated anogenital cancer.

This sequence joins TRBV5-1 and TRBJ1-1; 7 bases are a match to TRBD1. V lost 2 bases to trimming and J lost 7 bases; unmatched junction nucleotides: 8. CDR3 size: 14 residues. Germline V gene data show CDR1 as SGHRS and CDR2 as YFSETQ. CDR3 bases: TGCGCCAGCAGCTTCAGGGGGAGTGATAGTGAAGCTTTCTTT. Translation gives CASSFRGSDSEAFF.

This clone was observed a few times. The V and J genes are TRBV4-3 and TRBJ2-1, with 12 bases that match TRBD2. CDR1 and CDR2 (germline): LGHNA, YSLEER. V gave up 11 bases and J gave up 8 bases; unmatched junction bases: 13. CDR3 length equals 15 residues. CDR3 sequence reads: CARKVPSGGADEQFF. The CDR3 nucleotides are TGCGCCCGGAAGGTCCCTAGCGGGGGGGCCGATGAGCAGTTCTTC.

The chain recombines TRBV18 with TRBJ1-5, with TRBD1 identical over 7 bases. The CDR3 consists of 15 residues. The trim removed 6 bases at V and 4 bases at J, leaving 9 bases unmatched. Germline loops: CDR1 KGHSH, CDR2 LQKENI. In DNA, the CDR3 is TGTGCCAGCTCCCAACTGGGACAGATGAATCAGCCCCAGCATTTT. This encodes CASSQLGQMNQPQHF. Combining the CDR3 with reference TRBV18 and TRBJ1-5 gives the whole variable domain NAGVMQNPRHLVRRRGQEARLRCSPMKGHSHVYWYRQLPEEGLKFMVYLQKENIIDESGMPKERFSAEFPKEGPSILRIQQVVRGDSAAYFCASSQLGQMNQPQHFGDGTRLSIL.

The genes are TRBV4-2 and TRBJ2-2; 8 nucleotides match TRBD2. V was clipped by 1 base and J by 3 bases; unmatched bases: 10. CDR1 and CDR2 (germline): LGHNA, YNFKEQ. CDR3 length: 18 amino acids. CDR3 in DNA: TGTGCCAGCAGCCAAGTGGCCGGGGGGGGGCCGGACACCGGGGAGCTGTTTTTT. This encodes CASSQVAGGGPDTGELFF.

The CDR3 bases are TGTGCCAGCAGCTACAAGCCAGGGCAAGAGACCCAGTACTTC. Translation gives CASSYKPGQETQYF. The chain employs TRBV5-4 and TRBJ2-5; D possibly corresponds to TRBD1 (5 bases). CDR1 is SGHNT, CDR2 YYREEE, per germline (reference sequence). The V end was cut by 3 bases, the J end by 2 bases, with 11 bases between. This CDR3 region has 14 residues.

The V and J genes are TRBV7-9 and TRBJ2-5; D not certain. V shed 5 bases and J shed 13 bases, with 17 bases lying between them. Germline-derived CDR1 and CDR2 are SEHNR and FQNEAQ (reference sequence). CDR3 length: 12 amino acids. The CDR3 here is CASSGRSTARYF. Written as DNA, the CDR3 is TGTGCCAGCAGCGGGCGAAGTACAGCCCGGTACTTC.

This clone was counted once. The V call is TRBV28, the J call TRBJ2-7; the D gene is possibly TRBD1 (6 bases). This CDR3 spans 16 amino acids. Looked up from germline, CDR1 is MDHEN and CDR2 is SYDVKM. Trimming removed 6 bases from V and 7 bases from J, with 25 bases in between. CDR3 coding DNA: TGTGCCAGCAGCCGCCTGATGGGGACACATCGTGTTGAGCAGTACTTC. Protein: CASSRLMGTHRVEQYF. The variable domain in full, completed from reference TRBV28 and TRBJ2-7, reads DVKVTQSSRYLVKRTGEKVFLECVQDMDHENMFWYRQDPGLGLRLIYFSYDVKMKEKGDIPEGYSVSREKKERFSLILESASTNQTSMYLCASSRLMGTHRVEQYFGPGTRLTVT.

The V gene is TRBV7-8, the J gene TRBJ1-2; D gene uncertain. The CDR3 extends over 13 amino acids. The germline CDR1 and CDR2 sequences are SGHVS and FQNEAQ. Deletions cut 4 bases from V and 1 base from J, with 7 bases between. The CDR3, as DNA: TGTGCCAGCAGCTCGACGTATAACTATGGCTACACCTTC. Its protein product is CASSSTYNYGYTF.

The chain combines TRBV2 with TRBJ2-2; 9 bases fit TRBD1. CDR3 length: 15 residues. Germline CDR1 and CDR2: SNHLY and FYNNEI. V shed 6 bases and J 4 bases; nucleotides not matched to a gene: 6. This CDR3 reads CASREGQGRTGELFF. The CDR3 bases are TGTGCCAGCAGAGAGGGACAGGGCCGCACCGGGGAGCTGTTTTTT.

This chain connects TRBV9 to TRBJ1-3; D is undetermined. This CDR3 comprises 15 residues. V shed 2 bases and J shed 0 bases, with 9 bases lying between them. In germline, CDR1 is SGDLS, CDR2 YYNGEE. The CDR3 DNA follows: TGTGCCAGCAGCGTGTCGGGTAGCTCTGGAAACACCATATATTTT. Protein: CASSVSGSSGNTIYF.

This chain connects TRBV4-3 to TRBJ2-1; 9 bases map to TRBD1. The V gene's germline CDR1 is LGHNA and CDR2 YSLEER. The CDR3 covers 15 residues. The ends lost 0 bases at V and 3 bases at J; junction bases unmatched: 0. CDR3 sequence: CASSQETGGYNEQFF. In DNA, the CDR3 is TGCGCCAGCAGCCAAGAGACAGGGGGCTACAATGAGCAGTTCTTC.

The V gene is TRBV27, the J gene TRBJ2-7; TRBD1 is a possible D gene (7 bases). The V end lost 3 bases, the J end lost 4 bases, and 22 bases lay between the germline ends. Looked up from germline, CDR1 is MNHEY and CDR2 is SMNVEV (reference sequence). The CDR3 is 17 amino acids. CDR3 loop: CASSLWSPAGGFYEQYF. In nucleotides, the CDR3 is TGTGCCAGCAGTTTGTGGTCTCCGGCAGGGGGGTTTTACGAGCAGTACTTC.

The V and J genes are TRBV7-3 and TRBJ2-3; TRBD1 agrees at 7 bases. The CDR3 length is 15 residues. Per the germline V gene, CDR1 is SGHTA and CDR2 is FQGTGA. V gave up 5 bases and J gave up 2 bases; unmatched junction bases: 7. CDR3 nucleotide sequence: TGTGCCAGCAGCCCGGGGACAGTCCCCACAGATACGCAGTATTTT. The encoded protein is CASSPGTVPTDTQYF. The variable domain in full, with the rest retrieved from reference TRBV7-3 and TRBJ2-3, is GAGVSQTPSNKVTEKGKYVELRCDPISGHTALYWYRQSLGQGPEFLIYFQGTGAADDSGLPNDRFFAVRPEGSVSTLKIQRTERGDSAVYLCASSPGTVPTDTQYFGPGTRLTVL.

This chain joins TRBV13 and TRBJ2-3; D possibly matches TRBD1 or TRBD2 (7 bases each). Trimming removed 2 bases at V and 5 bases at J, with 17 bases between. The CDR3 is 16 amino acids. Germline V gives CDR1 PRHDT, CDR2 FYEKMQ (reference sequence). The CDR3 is CASSLQGRGDRDTQYF. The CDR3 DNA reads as TGTGCCAGCAGCTTACAGGGTCGGGGGGACAGAGATACGCAGTATTTT.

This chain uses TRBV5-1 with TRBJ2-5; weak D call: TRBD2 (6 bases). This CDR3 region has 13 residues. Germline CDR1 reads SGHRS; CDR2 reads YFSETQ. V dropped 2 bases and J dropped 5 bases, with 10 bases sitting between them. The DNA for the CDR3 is TGCGCCAGCAGCTTCGGAGGGATGGAGACCCAGTACTTC. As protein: CASSFGGMETQYF.

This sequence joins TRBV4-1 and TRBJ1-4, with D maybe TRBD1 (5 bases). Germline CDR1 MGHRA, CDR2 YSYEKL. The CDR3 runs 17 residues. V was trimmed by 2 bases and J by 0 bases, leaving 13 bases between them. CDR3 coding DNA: TGCGCCAGCAGCCAAAAAATCGGGGGGACAACTAATGAAAAACTGTTTTTT. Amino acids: CASSQKIGGTTNEKLFF.

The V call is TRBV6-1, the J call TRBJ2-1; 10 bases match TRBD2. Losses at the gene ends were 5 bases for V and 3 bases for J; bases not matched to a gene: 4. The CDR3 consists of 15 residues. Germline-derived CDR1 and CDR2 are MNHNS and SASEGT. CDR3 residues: CASSTLAGDYNEQFF. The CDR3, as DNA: TGTGCCAGCAGTACCCTAGCGGGAGACTACAATGAGCAGTTCTTC.

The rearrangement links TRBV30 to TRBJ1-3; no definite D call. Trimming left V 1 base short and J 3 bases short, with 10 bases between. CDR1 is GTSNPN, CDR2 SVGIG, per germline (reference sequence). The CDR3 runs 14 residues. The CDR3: CAWSAGGVGNTIYF. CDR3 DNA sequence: TGTGCCTGGAGTGCAGGCGGGGTTGGAAACACCATATATTTT.

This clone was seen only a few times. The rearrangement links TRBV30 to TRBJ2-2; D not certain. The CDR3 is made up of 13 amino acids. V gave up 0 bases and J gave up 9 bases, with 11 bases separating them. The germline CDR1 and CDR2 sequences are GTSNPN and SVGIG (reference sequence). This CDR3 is CAWSVTEARELFF. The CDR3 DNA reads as TGTGCCTGGAGTGTAACCGAGGCGAGGGAGCTGTTTTTT.

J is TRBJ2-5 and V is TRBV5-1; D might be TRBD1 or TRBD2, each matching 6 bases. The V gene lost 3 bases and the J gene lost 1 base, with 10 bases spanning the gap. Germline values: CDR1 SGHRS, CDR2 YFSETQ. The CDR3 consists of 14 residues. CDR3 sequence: CASSWGAPQETQYF. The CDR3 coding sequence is TGCGCCAGCAGCTGGGGGGCGCCCCAAGAGACCCAGTACTTC.

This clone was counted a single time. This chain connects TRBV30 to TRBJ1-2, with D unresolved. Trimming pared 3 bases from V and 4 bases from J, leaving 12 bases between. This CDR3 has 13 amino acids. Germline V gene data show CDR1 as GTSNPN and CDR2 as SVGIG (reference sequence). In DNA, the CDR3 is TGTGCCTGGAGCCATACAGCCTCCTATGGCTACACCTTC. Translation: CAWSHTASYGYTF.

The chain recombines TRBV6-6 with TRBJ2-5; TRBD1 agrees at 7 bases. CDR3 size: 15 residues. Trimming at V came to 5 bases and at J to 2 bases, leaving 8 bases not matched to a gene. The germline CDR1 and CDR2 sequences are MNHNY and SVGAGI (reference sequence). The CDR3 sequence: CASSHTDRIQETQYF. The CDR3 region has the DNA TGTGCCAGCAGTCACACGGACAGGATACAAGAGACCCAGTACTTC.

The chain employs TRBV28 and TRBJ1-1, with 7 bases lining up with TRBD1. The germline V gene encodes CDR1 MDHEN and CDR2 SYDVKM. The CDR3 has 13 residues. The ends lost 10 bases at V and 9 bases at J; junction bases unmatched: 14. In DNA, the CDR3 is TGTGCCACCTTTGACAGGGAGGCCTTGAAAGCTTTCTTT. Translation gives CATFDREALKAFF.

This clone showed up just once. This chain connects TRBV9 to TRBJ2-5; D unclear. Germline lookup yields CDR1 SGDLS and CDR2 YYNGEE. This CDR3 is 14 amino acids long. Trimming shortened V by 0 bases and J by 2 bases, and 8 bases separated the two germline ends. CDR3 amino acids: CASSVGVQQETQYF. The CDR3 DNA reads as TGTGCCAGCAGCGTAGGAGTGCAGCAAGAGACCCAGTACTTC.

This CDR3 is CASSYADRLINQPQHF. DNA for the CDR3: TGTGCCAGCAGTTATGCCGACAGGCTAATCAATCAGCCCCAGCATTTT. This chain links TRBV6-5 with TRBJ1-5, with a possible D match to TRBD1 (6 bases). The germline gives CDR1 MNHEY, CDR2 SVGAGI. Between the trimmed V and J ends, which lost 3 bases and 3 bases, there was a span of 15 bases. CDR3 length: 16 amino acids.

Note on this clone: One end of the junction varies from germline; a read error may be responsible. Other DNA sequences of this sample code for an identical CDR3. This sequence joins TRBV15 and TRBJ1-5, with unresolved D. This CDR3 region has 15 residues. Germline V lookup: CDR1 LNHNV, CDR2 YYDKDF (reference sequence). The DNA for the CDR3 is TGTGCCACCAGCAGAGATAAAGGGAGCAATCAGCCTCAGCATTTT. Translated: CATSRDKGSNQPQHF.

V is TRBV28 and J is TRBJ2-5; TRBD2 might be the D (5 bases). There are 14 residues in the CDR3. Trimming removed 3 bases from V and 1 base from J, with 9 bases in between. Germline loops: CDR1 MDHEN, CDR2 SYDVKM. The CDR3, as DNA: TGTGCCAGCAGTTTGGCGGGCTTCCAAGAGACCCAGTACTTC. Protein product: CASSLAGFQETQYF.

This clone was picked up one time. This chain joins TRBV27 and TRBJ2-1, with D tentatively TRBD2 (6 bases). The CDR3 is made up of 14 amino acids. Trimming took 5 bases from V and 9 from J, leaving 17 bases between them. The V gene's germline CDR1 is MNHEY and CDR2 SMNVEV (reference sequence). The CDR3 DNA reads TGTGCCAGCAGTCCTAGCGTCCCGTCTCCTGAGCAGTTCTTC. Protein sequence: CASSPSVPSPEQFF.

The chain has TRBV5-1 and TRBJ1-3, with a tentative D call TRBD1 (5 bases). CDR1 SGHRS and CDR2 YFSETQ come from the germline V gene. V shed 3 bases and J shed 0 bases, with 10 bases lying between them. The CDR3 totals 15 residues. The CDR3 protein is CASSSDINSGNTIYF. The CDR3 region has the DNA TGCGCCAGCAGCTCGGACATAAACTCTGGAAACACCATATATTTT.

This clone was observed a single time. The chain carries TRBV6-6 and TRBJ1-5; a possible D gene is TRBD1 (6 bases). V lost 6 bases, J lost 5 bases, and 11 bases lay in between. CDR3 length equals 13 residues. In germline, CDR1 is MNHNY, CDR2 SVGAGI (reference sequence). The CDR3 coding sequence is TGTGCCAGCAGATCGGACAGATATCAGCCCCAGCATTTT. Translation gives CASRSDRYQPQHF.

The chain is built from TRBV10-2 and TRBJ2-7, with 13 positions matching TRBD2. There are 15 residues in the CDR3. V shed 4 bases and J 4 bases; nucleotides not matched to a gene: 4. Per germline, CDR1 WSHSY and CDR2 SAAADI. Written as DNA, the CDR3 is TGCGCCAGCAGTGCCGGACTAGCGGGAGTTTACGAGCAGTACTTC. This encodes CASSAGLAGVYEQYF.

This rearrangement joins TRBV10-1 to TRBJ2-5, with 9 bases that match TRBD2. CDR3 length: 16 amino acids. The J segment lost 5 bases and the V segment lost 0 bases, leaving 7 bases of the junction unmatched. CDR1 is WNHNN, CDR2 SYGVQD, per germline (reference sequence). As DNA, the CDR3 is TGCGCCAGCAGTGAGTCCCAGCGGGGGGCTCGGGAGACCCAGTACTTC. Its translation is CASSESQRGARETQYF.